The 8 T cell receptor beta chains presented below share a single source sample, sequenced in a study of T cell responses to AZD1222 COVID-19 vaccine. Sequenced by immunoSEQ multiplex PCR; TCRdb stores in-frame clones only, minus some. Among about 160,000 clones listed, about 92% were seen once. The specimen comprised peripheral blood, sampled on day 0 of MenACWY control vaccination. These TCRs come from an adult in good health.

V gene TRBV30 combines with J gene TRBJ1-5, with a possible D match to TRBD1 (6 bases). V shed 3 bases and J shed 3 bases, with 18 bases lying between them. Germline V CDR1 and CDR2: GTSNPN, SVGIG (reference sequence). This CDR3 is 16 amino acids long. The CDR3 loop is CAWSSAGAAFNQPQHF. Written as DNA, the CDR3 is TGTGCCTGGAGCTCCGCAGGGGCCGCCTTCAATCAGCCCCAGCATTTT.

The chain uses TRBV5-6 and TRBJ1-1; TRBD1 agrees at 7 bases. This CDR3 is built from 17 residues. The V segment lost 1 base and the J segment 0 bases; nucleotides outside the gene matches: 9. Germline lookup yields CDR1 SGHDT and CDR2 YYEEEE. The CDR3 DNA follows: TGTGCCAGCAGCTTGTATCACAGGGGAACCATGAACACTGAAGCTTTCTTT. Translated, it gives CASSLYHRGTMNTEAFF.

V gene TRBV19 combines with J gene TRBJ2-2; 8 bases align to TRBD2. This CDR3 has 19 amino acids. The V and J ends lost 1 base and 4 bases, in that order; junction bases with no gene match: 14. Germline CDR1 reads LNHDA; CDR2 reads SQIVND (reference sequence). CDR3 in amino acids: CASSIAGGLAGFGTGELFF. The CDR3 bases are TGTGCCAGTAGTATAGCGGGGGGCCTAGCGGGTTTCGGCACCGGGGAGCTGTTTTTT.

This clone was seen only a few times. This chain links TRBV7-2 with TRBJ1-6; D is ambiguous. The CDR3 extends over 14 amino acids. The germline gives CDR1 SGHTA, CDR2 FQGNSA. V was trimmed by 6 bases and J by 0 bases, leaving 6 bases between them. In nucleotides, the CDR3 is TGTGCCAGCAGTCTGGGCTCCTATAATTCACCCCTCCACTTT. This codes for CASSLGSYNSPLHF.

The genes are TRBV4-2 and TRBJ1-2; D uncertain. Trimming removed 0 bases from V and 4 bases from J, with 12 bases in between. The CDR3 spans 15 residues. Germline values: CDR1 LGHNA, CDR2 YNFKEQ. As DNA, the CDR3 is TGTGCCAGCAGCCAAGATCTTTACAGCCCCTATGGCTACACCTTC. Translating gives CASSQDLYSPYGYTF.

The J gene is TRBJ2-1, the V gene TRBV5-1; unclear D gene. Germline CDR1 is SGHRS and CDR2 is YFSETQ. Trimming pared 0 bases from V and 10 bases from J, leaving 14 bases between. The CDR3 runs 14 residues. CDR3 loop: CASSLEGYRSEQFF. The DNA of the CDR3 is TGCGCCAGCAGCTTGGAGGGCTATCGGAGCGAGCAGTTCTTC.

The CDR3 spells CASSWEVRSNTGELFF. The CDR3 DNA follows: TGTGCCAGCAGCTGGGAGGTGCGGTCGAACACCGGGGAGCTGTTTTTT. The chain carries TRBV5-5 and TRBJ2-2; a possible D gene is TRBD2 (6 bases). Trimming pared 3 bases from V and 0 bases from J, leaving 12 bases between. From germline, CDR1 is SGHKS and CDR2 YYEKEE (reference sequence). The CDR3 is 16 residues long.

The V call is TRBV10-1, the J call TRBJ2-3; D remains ambiguous. V lost 3 bases to trimming and J lost 3 bases, with 10 bases between them. CDR3 length: 14 residues. Germline lookup yields CDR1 WNHNN and CDR2 SYGVQD (reference sequence). CDR3 residues: CASSDPGGTDTQYF. In nucleotides, the CDR3 is TGCGCCAGCAGTGATCCCGGTGGTACAGATACGCAGTATTTT.